This is a list of T cell receptor beta chains from one sample in a study of shared clonotypes between healthy human individuals. Assay used: immunoSEQ multiplex PCR; TCRdb lists only in-frame clones, some missing. This table holds roughly 2,500,000 clones, under 95% found once. What was sequenced was naive CD4+ T cells from PBMCs. The receptor set was obtained from a man between 18 and 35 years old in good health. Some clones in this sample may be carry-over from other donors' samples. Each CDR3 is given with its conserved first and last residue.

cdr3_aa v_call
CASSAQWGETQYF TRBV7-3
CASSLQGHTEAFF TRBV5-1
CASSELGALSYEQYF TRBV6-1
CASSESSLSYEQYF TRBV6-1
CASSEVTRRFGELFF TRBV10-2
CASSLPGQMNTEAFF TRBV5-6
CASSAGTGAEQYF TRBV2
CASSQTTSSGDEQYF TRBV18
CASRPGTGAYTF TRBV28
CASSEDLVHEQFF TRBV18
CASSVGGVSSYNEQFF TRBV9
CASSYSTLFLYGYTF TRBV6-5
CASSKASGTGEQYF TRBV21-1
CASSQTGGAGTNGYTF TRBV5-1
CASSPPGLAVSQQFF TRBV7-2
CASSASGSSPLREQYF TRBV11-3
CASSFVADTQYF TRBV7-2
CASSFVGTSSYEQYF TRBV28
CASSRDLAVVEQYF TRBV28
CASSLVGETQYF TRBV11-2
CASISGTTPTNEQFF TRBV7-9
CASSSPLGPLSTDTQYF TRBV28
CASSRDQDGETQYF TRBV18
CASSLLLAAGELFF TRBV11-2
CASSYSIGSTYEQYF TRBV6-5
CASSPTGQSYGEQYF TRBV9
CASSLGPDQPQHF TRBV7-2
CASSPTKRSSYEQYF TRBV28
CASSQGIAGGRYYEQYF TRBV4-3
CASSLTANNSPLHF TRBV7-9
CASCEREGVYEQYF TRBV7-8
CSVEGGTGTRGEAFF TRBV29-1
CASSLRGTPGGGYTF TRBV19
CSVGLTSGRDNIQYF TRBV29-1
CASSPLDSTDTQYF TRBV18
CASSGQGGHSRSPLHF TRBV9
CASSRFPGTSGITYEQYF TRBV4-1
CASSSPGTQYF TRBV27
CASSVGQGANTQYF TRBV9
CATSFTRQGLSPLHF TRBV15
CASSIATGGFYQPQHF TRBV19
CASSQVKSGRAGDTQYF TRBV4-3
CASSARQGRTDTQYF TRBV6-1
CASSQAPTPGEKLFF TRBV4-2